This entry features one T cell receptor (beta chain) sequence. No antigen is known for it. Clones were sequenced by immunoSEQ multiplex PCR, and TCRdb holds only the in-frame ones, with some missing. The sample lists about 330,000 clones, about nine tenths occurring once. Separate from the approximately 700-subject first cohort was the approximately 120-subject validation cohort, to which the donors belonged. V lost 2 bases and J lost 7, with 12 bases in between. Germline CDR1 reads MNHEY; CDR2 reads SMNVEV (reference sequence). The CDR3 contains 14 residues. These data come from a study of cytomegalovirus exposure and HLA in healthy donors. For the study at large: Both the approximately 120 validation repertoires and the 600 to 750 first-cohort repertoires used the same platform, as reported by a later analysis. General study findings and limits: In the approximately 130 validation repertoires, a later analysis found that first-cohort TCR clusters tended to co-occur. The study recorded 160 or so TCR beta chains that were cytomegalovirus-associated.

V is TRBV27 and J is TRBJ1-5; tentative D call: TRBD1 (5 bases). Material: PBMCs. This TCR came from a woman aged 25 to 39 in good health and CMV-seropositive. CDR3 nucleotides: TGTGCCAGCAGTTTAGTCGGGGGGGGGCAGCCCCAGCATTTT. It is translated as CASSLVGGGQPQHF.